Listed below are T cell receptor beta chains from one sample, sequenced in a study of cytomegalovirus exposure and HLA in healthy donors. Data came from immunoSEQ multiplex PCR; TCRdb stores just in-frame clones and leaves some out. The table lists more than 90,000 clones, 60% to 85% of them singletons, with under 11% in the top ten. Sequenced input: PBMCs. The receptors shown here come from a man aged 45-60 years in good health and CMV-seronegative. CDR3s include the opening cysteine and the closing phenylalanine or tryptophan. D genes are given only for firm matches. Expanded clones are given a class, and other clones once, few, many or no size at all.

TRBV18,TRBJ1-6,TRBD1,NA,CASSPRTGIPLHF,TGTGCCAGCTCACCGAGGACAGGGATCCCCCTCCACTTT
TRBV7-2,TRBJ2-2,TRBD2,NA,CASSLALAGAGELFF,TGTGCCAGCAGCTTAGCACTAGCGGGAGCCGGGGAGCTGTTTTTT
TRBV5-5,TRBJ2-7,NA,few,CASSGGRGLGGQYF,TGTGCCAGCAGCGGCGGACGGGGACTTGGGGGGCAGTACTTC
TRBV6-4,TRBJ2-3,TRBD1,NA,CASSANRGDTQYF,TGTGCCAGCAGTGCAAACAGGGGAGATACGCAGTATTTT
TRBV6-6,TRBJ2-3,TRBD2,NA,CASSYSGGGTTDTQYF,TGTGCCAGCAGTTACTCGGGCGGGGGGACCACAGATACGCAGTATTTT
TRBV5-1,TRBJ1-4,NA,NA,CASSLEINEKLFF,TGCGCCAGCAGTCTCGAGATTAATGAAAAACTGTTTTTT
TRBV5-1,TRBJ2-7,TRBD2,NA,CASSPSGLAGVAEQYF,TGCGCCAGCAGCCCCTCGGGACTAGCGGGAGTTGCCGAGCAGTACTTC
TRBV7-2,TRBJ2-7,NA,NA,CASSLAFAGTYEQYF,TGTGCCAGCAGCTTAGCTTTCGCCGGTACCTACGAGCAGTACTTC
TRBV9,TRBJ1-2,TRBD1,NA,CASSLSGTGYGYTF,TGTGCCAGCAGTCTTTCCGGGACAGGCTATGGCTACACCTTC
TRBV21-1,TRBJ2-2,NA,NA,CASSTMDRAAGELFF,TGTGCCAGCAGCACAATGGACAGGGCGGCCGGGGAGCTGTTTTTT
TRBV7-9,TRBJ1-4,NA,NA,CASSLSESGGEKLFF,TGTGCCAGCAGCTTAAGCGAGTCTGGGGGGGAAAAACTGTTTTTT
TRBV9,TRBJ2-7,NA,NA,CASSPRDNSYEQYF,TGTGCCAGCAGCCCCCGGGACAACTCCTACGAGCAGTACTTC
TRBV20-1,TRBJ1-5,TRBD1,NA,CSATQYGQGVF,TGCAGTGCTACACAATATGGACAGGGAGTGTTT
TRBV7-9,TRBJ1-1,TRBD1,NA,CASTTGTGNTEAFF,TGTGCCAGCACCACCGGGACAGGGAACACTGAAGCTTTCTTT
TRBV9,TRBJ1-2,NA,NA,CASTGTSFYGYTF,TGTGCCAGCACAGGGACAAGCTTCTATGGCTACACCTTC
TRBV11-2,TRBJ2-1,NA,NA,CASSPTFGGEQFF,TGTGCCAGCAGCCCCACATTTGGTGGTGAGCAGTTCTTC
TRBV28,TRBJ2-5,TRBD2,NA,CASSSLGTSGSGETQYF,TGTGCCAGCAGTTCACTCGGGACTAGCGGGAGCGGGGAGACCCAGTACTTC
TRBV5-4,TRBJ1-1,NA,NA,CASSWGGRGPNTEAFF,TGTGCCAGCAGCTGGGGGGGCAGGGGTCCGAACACTGAAGCTTTCTTT
TRBV6-6,TRBJ2-5,TRBD2,NA,CASSSAGGETQYF,TGTGCCAGCAGCTCAGCGGGGGGGGAGACCCAGTACTTC
TRBV2,TRBJ1-1,NA,NA,CASSEARDTNRVKETEAFF,TGTGCCAGCAGTGAAGCCCGGGATACCAACAGGGTCAAGGAAACTGAAGCTTTCTTT
TRBV30,TRBJ2-7,TRBD1,NA,CAWSPRTGTSSSYEQYF,TGTGCCTGGAGCCCTCGGACAGGAACTTCTAGCTCCTACGAGCAGTACTTC
TRBV5-6,TRBJ2-7,NA,NA,CASSVYSSLYEQYF,TGTGCCAGCAGCGTCTACAGCAGTCTCTACGAGCAGTACTTC
TRBV29-1,TRBJ1-2,TRBD1,NA,CSVEWGQSYTF,TGCAGCGTTGAATGGGGACAGAGCTACACCTTC
TRBV4-3,TRBJ2-7,NA,NA,CASSQDASPPPGEQYF,TGCGCCAGCAGCCAAGACGCCTCACCCCCCCCGGGAGAGCAGTACTTC
TRBV7-3,TRBJ2-1,TRBD2,NA,CASSLMASGGASYNEQFF,TGTGCCAGCAGCTTAATGGCTAGCGGGGGGGCTTCCTACAATGAGCAGTTCTTC
TRBV29-1,TRBJ1-2,TRBD1,NA,CSVTGGVDYGYTF,TGCAGCGTCACAGGGGGCGTCGACTATGGCTACACCTTC
TRBV4-1,TRBJ1-5,TRBD1,NA,CASSQQGVDQPQHF,TGCGCCAGCAGTCAGCAGGGGGTCGATCAGCCCCAGCATTTT
TRBV4-1,TRBJ2-1,TRBD2,NA,CASSQLLAAYNEQFF,TGCGCCAGCAGCCAGTTACTAGCGGCCTACAATGAGCAGTTCTTC
TRBV5-1,TRBJ2-7,NA,NA,CASSIYFKTGNSYEQYF,TGCGCCAGCAGCATTTATTTTAAGACTGGCAACTCCTACGAGCAGTACTTC
TRBV7-9,TRBJ2-3,TRBD1,NA,CASSNDRVGDTQYF,TGTGCCAGCAGCAACGACAGGGTAGGAGATACGCAGTATTTT